The source of this T cell receptor beta chain is a study of T cells after yellow fever vaccination. Study outcomes and limitations: Overlap between CD4 and CD8 compartments was detected for a small share of clonotypes.

The CDR3 is 13 amino acids. CDR1 and CDR2 (germline): GTSNPN, SVGIG (reference sequence). V lost 6 bases to trimming and J lost 2 bases; unmatched junction nucleotides: 5. MiXCR was run by TCRdb on the 5' RACE reads, yielding one entry per CDR3 protein. Of 500,000 to 650,000 distinct CDR3 sequences listed, 10% to 15% are singletons. This clonotype was recorded only once. What it binds is unknown. The sequence derives from a man aged 25 to 40 who received the YFV17D yellow fever vaccine. This chain uses TRBV30 with TRBJ2-7; 9 bases fit TRBD2. This specimen consisted of PBMCs, obtained on the day of the yellow fever booster vaccination. CDR3: CACSSGNPYEQYF. CDR3 DNA: TGTGCCTGCTCTAGCGGGAACCCCTACGAGCAGTACTTC.